This TCR beta chain was identified in a study of CD4+ T cells in melanoma. Profiling relied on immunoSEQ multiplex PCR, and the TCRdb table lists in-frame clones only, not all of them. The repertoire holds roughly 18,000 clones, about four fifths seen once, with approximately 5.4% in the top ten. In its sample, this clone was seen once. The trim removed 6 bases at V and 10 bases at J, leaving 4 bases unmatched. The CDR3 is 12 residues long. Germline V lookup: CDR1 WSHSY, CDR2 SAAADI. Source material: cells from a culture (not recorded whether cultured in vitro). The clonotype was recovered from a human donor with melanoma. V and J are TRBV10-2 and TRBJ2-1, with TRBD2 identical over 9 bases. This CDR3 is CASRLAGAEQFF. The CDR3 DNA sequence: TGCGCCAGCAGGTTAGCGGGGGCAGAGCAGTTCTTC.